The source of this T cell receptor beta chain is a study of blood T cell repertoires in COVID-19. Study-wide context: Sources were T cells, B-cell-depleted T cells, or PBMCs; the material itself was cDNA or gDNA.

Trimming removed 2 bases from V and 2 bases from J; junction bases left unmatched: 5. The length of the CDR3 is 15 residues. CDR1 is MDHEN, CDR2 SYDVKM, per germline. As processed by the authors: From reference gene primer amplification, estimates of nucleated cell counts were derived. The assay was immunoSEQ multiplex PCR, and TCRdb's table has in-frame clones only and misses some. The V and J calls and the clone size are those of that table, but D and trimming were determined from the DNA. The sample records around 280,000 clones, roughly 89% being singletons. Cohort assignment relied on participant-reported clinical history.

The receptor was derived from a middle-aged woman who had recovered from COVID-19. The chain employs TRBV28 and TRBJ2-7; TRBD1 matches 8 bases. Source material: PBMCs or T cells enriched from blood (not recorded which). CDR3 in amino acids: CASSLPGQGAYEQYF. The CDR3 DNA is TGTGCCAGCAGTTTACCCGGACAGGGCGCCTACGAGCAGTACTTC.